What follows are 16 T cell receptor beta chains derived from one specimen sequenced in a study of PD-L1 blockade in urothelial cancer. Some clones are missing from TCRdb's copy, which holds only in-frame ones; the method was immunoSEQ multiplex PCR. The data hold 48,000 or so clones, with approximately 83% observed a single time. The time point is: peripheral blood 6 weeks after treatment start. The material was PBMCs, obtained around atezolizumab (anti-PD-L1) treatment. The receptors originated from a man aged 55 to 70 with urothelial cancer.

The chain carries TRBV2 and TRBJ2-7; D ambiguous. Per germline, CDR1 SNHLY and CDR2 FYNNEI. This CDR3 is built from 12 residues. Trimming left V 8 bases short and J 0 bases short, with 8 bases between. CDR3 in DNA: TGTGCCAGCGGAACTACCTCCTACGAGCAGTACTTC. Protein sequence: CASGTTSYEQYF.

This chain connects TRBV5-6 to TRBJ1-2, with D possibly matching TRBD1 (6 bases). CDR1 and CDR2 from the germline V gene are SGHDT and YYEEEE. V lost 2 bases and J 7 bases, leaving 18 bases between the germline ends. The CDR3 has 15 amino acids. This chain's CDR3 is CASSFGWGGASGYTF. CDR3 coding DNA: TGTGCCAGCAGCTTTGGCTGGGGGGGGGCTTCTGGCTACACCTTC. The full variable domain, rest sourced from reference TRBV5-6 and TRBJ1-2, is DAGVTQSPTHLIKTRGQQVTLRCSPKSGHDTVSWYQQALGQGPQFIFQYYEEEERQRGNFPDRFSGHQFPNYSSELNVNALLLGDSALYLCASSFGWGGASGYTFGSGTRLTVV.

Turning to this clone: Other DNA sequences from this sample encode an identical CDR3 as well. The CDR3 reads CASSQDRDYGYTF. In DNA, the CDR3 is TGTGCCAGCTCCCAGGACAGGGACTATGGCTACACCTTC. J is TRBJ1-2 and V is TRBV18; 8 bases agree with TRBD1. This CDR3 is built from 13 residues. Trimming at V came to 6 bases and at J to 3 bases, leaving 3 bases not matched to a gene. Germline CDR1 reads KGHSH; CDR2 reads LQKENI. Based on the CDR3 plus reference TRBV18 and TRBJ1-2, the full variable domain is NAGVMQNPRHLVRRRGQEARLRCSPMKGHSHVYWYRQLPEEGLKFMVYLQKENIIDESGMPKERFSAEFPKEGPSILRIQQVVRGDSAAYFCASSQDRDYGYTFGSGTRLTVV.

The chain recombines TRBV5-8 with TRBJ1-2, with D unresolved. Trimming pared 5 bases from V and 8 bases from J, leaving 16 bases between. Germline CDR1 and CDR2: SGHTS and YDEGEE. CDR3 length equals 13 residues. The CDR3 nucleotides are TGTGCCAGCAGACAGATGCGGACGGGGGGCTACACCTTC. It translates to CASRQMRTGGYTF.

The chain joins TRBV6-4 to TRBJ2-1; D is undetermined. The CDR3 spans 15 residues. The germline CDR1 and CDR2 sequences are MRHNA and SNTAGT. V gave up 4 bases and J gave up 2 bases, with 12 bases separating them. This chain's CDR3 is CASSGPHSTYNEQFF. The DNA for the CDR3 is TGTGCCAGCAGTGGACCCCACAGTACCTACAATGAGCAGTTCTTC.

The V call is TRBV5-4, the J call TRBJ1-1; possibly TRBD1 for D (6 bases). Germline loops: CDR1 SGHNT, CDR2 YYREEE (reference sequence). V was trimmed by 3 bases and J by 9 bases, leaving 15 bases between them. The CDR3 is made up of 13 amino acids. The CDR3 protein is CASSSDRQGQAFF. Written as DNA, the CDR3 is TGTGCCAGCAGCTCAGACAGGCAGGGACAAGCTTTCTTT.

The genes are TRBV4-1 and TRBJ2-1; D may be TRBD2 (6 bases). The CDR3 has 15 residues. Germline V gene lookup returns CDR1 MGHRA and CDR2 YSYEKL. V lost 1 base and J 7 bases, leaving 14 bases between the germline ends. CDR3 loop: CASSQGGGVPNEQFF. For the CDR3, the DNA is TGCGCCAGCAGCCAAGGAGGCGGGGTACCAAATGAGCAGTTCTTC.

The V and J genes are TRBV2 and TRBJ1-5; unclear D gene. The germline V gene encodes CDR1 SNHLY and CDR2 FYNNEI. The V gene lost 1 base and the J gene lost 4 bases, with 11 bases spanning the gap. The CDR3 length is 15 residues. The CDR3 spells CASSEVGGRNQPQHF. CDR3 nucleotides: TGTGCCAGCAGTGAAGTTGGAGGGAGGAATCAGCCCCAGCATTTT.

The rearrangement uses TRBV5-1 and TRBJ1-6; 8 bases match TRBD1. J lost 10 bases, V lost 4 bases, and 7 bases had no gene match. The length of the CDR3 is 14 residues. The germline CDR1 and CDR2 sequences are SGHRS and YFSETQ. In DNA, the CDR3 is TGCGCCAGCAGCGTGACAGGGGTCGACTCACCCCTCCACTTT. It is translated as CASSVTGVDSPLHF.

V is TRBV7-6 and J is TRBJ2-1, with 9 positions matching TRBD1. CDR1 is SGHVS and CDR2 is FNYEAQ in the germline V gene. The CDR3 has 15 residues. V lost 4 bases and J lost 0; bases outside the gene matches: 1. The CDR3 loop reads CASSSDRGSYNEQFF. CDR3 DNA sequence: TGTGCCAGCAGCTCGGACAGGGGCTCCTACAATGAGCAGTTCTTC.

The V gene is TRBV11-2, the J gene TRBJ2-3, with 7 bases identical to TRBD2. The J segment lost 2 bases and the V segment lost 8 bases, leaving 13 bases of the junction unmatched. Germline lookup yields CDR1 SGHAT and CDR2 FQNNGV. The CDR3 totals 16 residues. In DNA, the CDR3 is TGTGCCAGCGTTAACCCGGGGGGACCTCTCACAGATACGCAGTATTTT. Encoded protein: CASVNPGGPLTDTQYF. The entire variable domain, with the rest obtained from reference TRBV11-2 and TRBJ2-3, is as follows: EAGVAQSPRYKIIEKRQSVAFWCNPISGHATLYWYQQILGQGPKLLIQFQNNGVVDDSQLPKDRFSAERLKGVDSTLKIQPAKLEDSAVYLCASVNPGGPLTDTQYFGPGTRLTVL.

V gene TRBV30 combines with J gene TRBJ2-7, with D uncertain. The V end lost 4 bases, the J end lost 2 bases, and 6 bases lay between the germline ends. Germline V gene data show CDR1 as GTSNPN and CDR2 as SVGIG (reference sequence). The CDR3 contains 11 residues. The CDR3 reads CAWMRTYEQYF. CDR3 sequence (DNA): TGTGCCTGGATGAGGACCTACGAGCAGTACTTC.

V and J are TRBV9 and TRBJ2-1; 9 positions agree with TRBD2. The junction had 5 bases not matched to a gene; V was cut back by 2 bases and J by 5 bases. CDR1 and CDR2 from the germline V gene are SGDLS and YYNGEE. The length of the CDR3 is 15 residues. CDR3 loop: CASSVLAGENNEQFF. Here the CDR3 DNA reads TGTGCCAGCAGCGTGTTAGCGGGGGAAAACAATGAGCAGTTCTTC.

This chain joins TRBV5-1 and TRBJ1-6, with 9 bases fitting TRBD1. CDR3 length equals 18 residues. The V gene's germline CDR1 is SGHRS and CDR2 YFSETQ. With V trimmed by 3 bases and J by 7 bases, 14 bases remained unmatched. CDR3 in amino acids: CASSSISGTGNTNSPLHF. The DNA for the CDR3 is TGCGCCAGCAGCTCGATATCCGGGACAGGGAATACCAATTCACCCCTCCACTTT. The full variable domain, rest sourced from reference TRBV5-1 and TRBJ1-6, is KAGVTQTPRYLIKTRGQQVTLSCSPISGHRSVSWYQQTPGQGLQFLFEYFSETQRNKGNFPGRFSGRQFSNSRSEMNVSTLELGDSALYLCASSSISGTGNTNSPLHFGNGTRLTVT.

This chain connects TRBV29-1 to TRBJ2-2, with 8 bases that match TRBD2. V lost 5 bases and J lost 7; bases outside the gene matches: 9. Germline CDR1 and CDR2: SQVTM and ANQGSEA. There are 14 residues in the CDR3. The CDR3 reads CSVWSSGDYGELFF. The CDR3 region has the DNA TGCAGCGTTTGGAGTAGCGGGGATTACGGGGAGCTGTTTTTT.

This clone has more than one count but fewer than ten. As DNA, the CDR3 is TGCAGCGTGTCCATCACAGGGGGCAATGAGCAGTTCTTC. As protein: CSVSITGGNEQFF. V is TRBV29-1 and J is TRBJ2-1; 8 bases fit TRBD1. J was trimmed by 6 bases and V by 6 bases; bases with no gene match: 7. CDR3 size: 13 residues. Germline V gene sequence: CDR1 SQVTM, CDR2 ANQGSEA.